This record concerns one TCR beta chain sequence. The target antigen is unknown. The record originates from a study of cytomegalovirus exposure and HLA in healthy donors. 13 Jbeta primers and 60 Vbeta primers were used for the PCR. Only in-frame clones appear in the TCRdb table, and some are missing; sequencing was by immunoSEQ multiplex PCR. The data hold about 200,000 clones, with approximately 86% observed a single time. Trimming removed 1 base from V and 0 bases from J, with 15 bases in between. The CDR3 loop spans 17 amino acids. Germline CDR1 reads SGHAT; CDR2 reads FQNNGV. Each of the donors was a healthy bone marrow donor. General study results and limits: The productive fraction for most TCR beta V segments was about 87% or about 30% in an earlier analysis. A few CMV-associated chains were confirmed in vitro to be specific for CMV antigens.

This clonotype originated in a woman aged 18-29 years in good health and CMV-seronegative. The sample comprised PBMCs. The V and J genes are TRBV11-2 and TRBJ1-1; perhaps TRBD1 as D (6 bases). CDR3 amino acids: CASSLVAGDGMNTEAFF. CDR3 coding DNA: TGTGCCAGCAGCTTAGTCGCAGGGGACGGGATGAACACTGAAGCTTTCTTT.